A selection of T cell receptor beta chains follows, all from one sample in a study of T-cell reconstitution after alpha-beta-depleted transplantation in children. TCRdb independently ran MiXCR on the PCR reads; one entry per CDR3 protein. This sample has approximately 430,000 distinct CDR3 sequences; 15% to 20% occur once, and the top ten carry roughly 29%. The sample here was PBMCs, mostly from graft donor cells, taken 360 days after TCRalphabeta/CD19-depleted stem cell transplant. The source is a boy younger than two who had a stem cell transplant for Wiskott-Aldrich syndrome, so the T cells may come from the graft donor. Each CDR3 is given with its conserved first and last residue. The order of the fields is CDR3 length, D gene, J gene, clone size, V gene, CDR3 DNA, CDR3 protein. D genes are given only for firm matches. Some rows mark clone size as missing; the rest say once, few, many or name a class of expanded clone.

length: 13
D: TRBD1
J: TRBJ1-1
size: -
V: TRBV30
DNA: TGTGCCTGGCGACAGGGCTCAAACACTGAAGCTTTCTTT
CDR3: CAWRQGSNTEAFF

length: 14
D: TRBD1
J: TRBJ2-4
size: few
V: TRBV15
DNA: TGTGCCACCAGCCCCGACAGGGTGGTTGGCATTCAGTACTTC
CDR3: CATSPDRVVGIQYF

length: 12
D: -
J: TRBJ2-1
size: few
V: TRBV29-1
DNA: TGCAGCGTTACCCGACCGGCCAGTGAGCAGTTCTTC
CDR3: CSVTRPASEQFF

length: 15
D: TRBD1
J: TRBJ2-7
size: few
V: TRBV12-3/TRBV12-4
DNA: TGTGCCAGCAGTCGGACGGGACAGGGTAAGAACGAGCAGTACTTC
CDR3: CASSRTGQGKNEQYF

length: 14
D: -
J: TRBJ2-1
size: few
V: TRBV12-3/TRBV12-4
DNA: TGTGCCAGCAAGGGCGGAGGCTCCTACAATGAGCAGTTCTTC
CDR3: CASKGGGSYNEQFF

length: 16
D: TRBD2
J: TRBJ2-1
size: few
V: TRBV5-5
DNA: TGTGCCAGCTCACGGGGGGGTCCCCTCTCCTACAATGAGCAGTTCTTC
CDR3: CASSRGGPLSYNEQFF

length: 13
D: TRBD1
J: TRBJ1-1
size: -
V: TRBV5-1
DNA: TGCGCCAGCAGCCTAACAGGGGTTACTGAAGCTTTCTTT
CDR3: CASSLTGVTEAFF

length: 18
D: -
J: TRBJ2-1
size: -
V: TRBV11-1
DNA: TGTGCCAGCAGCTTAGCGCGGGACCTTCTAATCCCCTACAATGAGCAGTTCTTC
CDR3: CASSLARDLLIPYNEQFF

length: 18
D: TRBD2
J: TRBJ2-5
size: few
V: TRBV4-3
DNA: TGCGCCAGCAGCCAGAAGATACAAGGGACTAGCCACCAAGAGACCCAGTACTTC
CDR3: CASSQKIQGTSHQETQYF

length: 18
D: TRBD2
J: TRBJ2-1
size: -
V: TRBV24-1
DNA: TGTGCCACCAGTGACCAAAAGGGACTAGCGGGGGATTACAATGAGCAGTTCTTC
CDR3: CATSDQKGLAGDYNEQFF

length: 16
D: -
J: TRBJ1-5
size: few
V: TRBV28
DNA: TGTGCCAGCAGTCCCCCGCTCAACGGCCGGAGTCAGCCCCAGCATTTT
CDR3: CASSPPLNGRSQPQHF

length: 16
D: -
J: TRBJ2-6
size: -
V: TRBV21-1
DNA: TGTGCCAGCAGCAAAGCTGTCGTTTCTGGGGCCAACGTCCTGACTTTC
CDR3: CASSKAVVSGANVLTF

length: 15
D: TRBD1
J: TRBJ2-2
size: many
V: TRBV2
DNA: TGTGCCAGCACGGGGACAGGGGGGAACACCGGGGAGCTGTTTTTT
CDR3: CASTGTGGNTGELFF

length: 12
D: TRBD1
J: TRBJ1-4
size: -
V: TRBV20-1
DNA: TGCAGTGCTAGACCCACAGGGGGCGTACTGTTTTTT
CDR3: CSARPTGGVLFF

length: 15
D: TRBD2
J: TRBJ2-2
size: many
V: TRBV5-1
DNA: TGCGCCAGCAGCTTGGCGACTAGCGACACCGGGGAGCTGTTTTTT
CDR3: CASSLATSDTGELFF

length: 16
D: TRBD1
J: TRBJ1-4
size: -
V: TRBV2
DNA: TGTGCCAGCAGTAACAGGGGGCGCGGCAAACCTGAAAAACTGTTTTTT
CDR3: CASSNRGRGKPEKLFF

length: 13
D: -
J: TRBJ2-7
size: few
V: TRBV7-6
DNA: TGTGCCAGCAGCCGACAGAACACCTACGAGCAGTACTTC
CDR3: CASSRQNTYEQYF

length: 14
D: -
J: TRBJ2-7
size: -
V: TRBV5-1
DNA: TGCGCCAGCAGCCCCCGGGAGCCCTCCTACGAGCAGTACTTC
CDR3: CASSPREPSYEQYF

length: 14
D: -
J: TRBJ2-3
size: -
V: TRBV5-1
DNA: TGCGCCAGCAGCCCCACCCGAAGCACAGATACGCAGTATTTT
CDR3: CASSPTRSTDTQYF

length: 16
D: TRBD2
J: TRBJ2-3
size: few
V: TRBV7-2
DNA: TGTGCCAGCAGCCCAAGAGCACTAGCGGGGATAGATACGCAGTATTTT
CDR3: CASSPRALAGIDTQYF

length: 13
D: -
J: TRBJ2-4
size: -
V: TRBV4-1
DNA: TGCGCCAGCAGCCCTTCCGGGTCTAACATTCAGTACTTC
CDR3: CASSPSGSNIQYF

length: 14
D: -
J: TRBJ2-5
size: -
V: TRBV27
DNA: TGTGCCAGCAGTTTGGTAGGGTCCGTGGAGACCCAGTACTTC
CDR3: CASSLVGSVETQYF

length: 11
D: -
J: TRBJ2-1
size: -
V: TRBV2
DNA: TGTGCCAGCGGGACCCTCAATGAGCAGTTCTTC
CDR3: CASGTLNEQFF

length: 13
D: TRBD2
J: TRBJ2-1
size: -
V: TRBV19
DNA: TGTGCCAGTAGTATGGGACTAGTCAATGAGCAGTTCTTC
CDR3: CASSMGLVNEQFF

length: 15
D: -
J: TRBJ2-3
size: -
V: TRBV7-2
DNA: TGTGCCAGCAGCCGTCTAGTGGGAAGCACAGATACGCAGTATTTT
CDR3: CASSRLVGSTDTQYF

length: 15
D: TRBD2
J: TRBJ2-7
size: -
V: TRBV7-6
DNA: TGTGCCAGCAGCTCCTTAGCGGGGGCTTCCTACGAGCAGTACTTC
CDR3: CASSSLAGASYEQYF

length: 15
D: TRBD2
J: TRBJ2-5
size: -
V: TRBV24-1
DNA: TGTGCCACCAGTGGCCTAGCGGGAGGGGAAGAGACCCAGTACTTC
CDR3: CATSGLAGGEETQYF

length: 15
D: TRBD2
J: TRBJ2-3
size: -
V: TRBV12-3/TRBV12-4
DNA: TGTGCCGCCGGGACTAGCGGGAGCAATTTAGATACGCAGTATTTT
CDR3: CAAGTSGSNLDTQYF

length: 15
D: TRBD1
J: TRBJ2-5
size: few
V: TRBV28
DNA: TGTGCCAGCAGTTTATTTACAGGGGGCTGGGAGACCCAGTACTTC
CDR3: CASSLFTGGWETQYF

length: 12
D: -
J: TRBJ1-2
size: few
V: TRBV3-1
DNA: TGTGCCAGCAGCCAAAGGGAGGATGGCTACACCTTC
CDR3: CASSQREDGYTF

length: 16
D: -
J: TRBJ2-5
size: few
V: TRBV7-9
DNA: TGTGCCAGCAGCTTACTCACCTTCTCAAAAGGAGAGACCCAGTACTTC
CDR3: CASSLLTFSKGETQYF

length: 17
D: TRBD1
J: TRBJ2-7
size: few
V: TRBV7-8
DNA: TGTGCCAGCAGCCTAGGGACCGGGACAGTTAACTCCTACGAGCAGTACTTC
CDR3: CASSLGTGTVNSYEQYF

length: 15
D: TRBD2
J: TRBJ2-7
size: few
V: TRBV3-1
DNA: TGTGCCAGCAGCCAAGGACTAGCGGTTCCCTACGAGCAGTACTTC
CDR3: CASSQGLAVPYEQYF

length: 17
D: -
J: TRBJ2-6
size: -
V: TRBV12-3/TRBV12-4
DNA: TGTGCCAGCAGTTTACTTAAAGGGAACTCTGGGGCCAACGTCCTGACTTTC
CDR3: CASSLLKGNSGANVLTF

length: 16
D: TRBD1
J: TRBJ2-7
size: few
V: TRBV12-3/TRBV12-4
DNA: TGTGCCAGCAACTTCTCCCCCGGACAGGGTAAATACGAGCAGTACTTC
CDR3: CASNFSPGQGKYEQYF

length: 15
D: TRBD2
J: TRBJ2-3
size: -
V: TRBV6-1
DNA: TGTGCCAGCTGCTTGAGCGGGAGAAGGGACGATACGCAGTATTTT
CDR3: CASCLSGRRDDTQYF

length: 15
D: -
J: TRBJ2-1
size: -
V: TRBV29-1
DNA: TGCAGCGTTGAAAGCAGGGCGGGCTCCTACAATGAGCAGTTCTTC
CDR3: CSVESRAGSYNEQFF

length: 15
D: -
J: TRBJ1-5
size: few
V: TRBV12-3/TRBV12-4
DNA: TGTGCCAGCAGTTCAACAGGCGCCGGAGGTCAGCCCCAGCATTTT
CDR3: CASSSTGAGGQPQHF

length: 14
D: -
J: TRBJ2-5
size: -
V: TRBV11-1
DNA: TGTGCCAGCAGCTTCAAGATTGGGCAAGAGACCCAGTACTTC
CDR3: CASSFKIGQETQYF

length: 15
D: -
J: TRBJ2-3
size: few
V: TRBV4-3
DNA: TGCGCCAGCAGCCAAGACAGAGGTTACTCAGATACGCAGTATTTT
CDR3: CASSQDRGYSDTQYF

length: 18
D: TRBD1
J: TRBJ2-2
size: -
V: TRBV4-3
DNA: TGCGCCAGCAGCTTACGACAGGGGGCGCTTTTGGGTGCCGGGGAGCTGTTTTTT
CDR3: CASSLRQGALLGAGELFF

length: 15
D: TRBD1
J: TRBJ1-2
size: -
V: TRBV30
DNA: TGTGCCTGGAGTACCTCCAGACAGGGGAACTATGGCTACACCTTC
CDR3: CAWSTSRQGNYGYTF

length: 16
D: TRBD2
J: TRBJ2-7
size: -
V: TRBV7-6
DNA: TGTGCCAGCAGCTTAAGGGGAGGGACTCCTTCCTACGAGCAGTACTTC
CDR3: CASSLRGGTPSYEQYF

length: 14
D: -
J: TRBJ2-7
size: few
V: TRBV7-2
DNA: TGTGCCAGCAGCTTATTAGGGGATGCCTACGAGCAGTACTTC
CDR3: CASSLLGDAYEQYF

length: 16
D: -
J: TRBJ2-7
size: few
V: TRBV15
DNA: TGTGCCACCAGCAGAGGGGCAGGGAAAGGGGTTTACGAGCAGTACTTC
CDR3: CATSRGAGKGVYEQYF

length: 12
D: -
J: TRBJ1-1
size: many
V: TRBV10-3
DNA: TGTGCCATCAGTGCCCGTAGGGGTGGAGCTTTCTTT
CDR3: CAISARRGGAFF

length: 12
D: TRBD1
J: TRBJ2-5
size: -
V: TRBV20-1
DNA: TGCAGTGCTGGACAGGGCCAAGAGACCCAGTACTTC
CDR3: CSAGQGQETQYF

length: 17
D: TRBD1
J: TRBJ2-1
size: -
V: TRBV19
DNA: TGTGCCAGTACCCATACGCCTCCGGGACAGGGATCCAATGAGCAGTTCTTC
CDR3: CASTHTPPGQGSNEQFF

length: 15
D: TRBD2
J: TRBJ2-3
size: once
V: TRBV4-3
DNA: TGCGCCAGCAGCCACCTGGGACTACCGTGGTATACGCAGTATTTT
CDR3: CASSHLGLPWYTQYF

length: 13
D: TRBD2
J: TRBJ2-7
size: -
V: TRBV5-1
DNA: TGCGCCAGCAGCTTACAGCGGGACTACGAGCAGTACTTC
CDR3: CASSLQRDYEQYF

length: 18
D: -
J: TRBJ2-3
size: -
V: TRBV11-1
DNA: TGTGCCAGCAGCCCACCCTTCCTGTGGGGTACCCGCACAGATACGCAGTATTTT
CDR3: CASSPPFLWGTRTDTQYF

length: 13
D: -
J: TRBJ2-5
size: few
V: TRBV10-3
DNA: TGTGCCATCAGTGAAGGAGGGGGAGAGACCCAGTACTTC
CDR3: CAISEGGGETQYF

length: 16
D: TRBD2
J: TRBJ2-7
size: many
V: TRBV12-3/TRBV12-4
DNA: TGTGCCAGCAGTTTCAGGTCCGGGAGGGCCGCTTACGAGCAGTACTTC
CDR3: CASSFRSGRAAYEQYF

length: 18
D: TRBD2
J: TRBJ2-3
size: -
V: TRBV4-1
DNA: TGCGCCAGCAGCCAAGATCCCCCCGGGACTAGTGGCACAGATACGCAGTATTTT
CDR3: CASSQDPPGTSGTDTQYF

length: 13
D: -
J: TRBJ1-2
size: -
V: TRBV19
DNA: TGTGCCATTACTGAAAGGGGGAGCGGTGGCTACACCTTC
CDR3: CAITERGSGGYTF

length: 12
D: TRBD2
J: TRBJ2-7
size: -
V: TRBV7-2
DNA: TGTGCCAGCAGCTCCTCTAGCGGCACCAAGTACTTC
CDR3: CASSSSSGTKYF

length: 15
D: -
J: TRBJ2-1
size: -
V: TRBV7-9
DNA: TGTGCCAGCAGCTTTGGGCCCCTCGGCTACAATGAGCAGTTCTTC
CDR3: CASSFGPLGYNEQFF